This passage covers 30 T cell receptor gamma chains from one sample sequenced in a study of gamma-delta T cells after stem cell transplantation. TCRdb re-called clones from the RT-PCR reads using CATT. Of a few thousand gamma-chain clones detected, roughly 5% appear once; the ten largest clones hold around 20%. The sequencing input was gamma-delta T cells. These receptors were collected from a human donor. It is not recorded whose cells these are; they may come from a transplant donor.

The chain recombines TRGV9 with TRGJ1 or TRGJ2. V gave up 3 bases and J gave up 8 bases; unmatched junction bases: 4. CDR1 is GITISATS, CDR2 ISYDGTV, per germline (reference sequence). CDR3 length: 11 residues. CDR3 DNA: TGTGCCTTGTGGGAGTCGAATAAGAAACTCTTT. Protein: CALWESNKKLF.

The chain joins TRGV9 to TRGJ1 or TRGJ2. J was trimmed by 3 bases and V by 5 bases; bases with no gene match: 22. This CDR3 is 18 amino acids long. The germline V gene encodes CDR1 GITISATS and CDR2 ISYDGTV (reference sequence). The CDR3 bases are TGTGCCTTGTGGGTCCCTGCACCGAAAGGGGCTTTTTATTATAAGAAACTCTTT. This codes for CALWVPAPKGAFYYKKLF.

This clone appeared a few times. Different DNA sequences within this sample yield the same CDR3. The genes are TRGV3 and TRGJ1 or TRGJ2. The germline V gene encodes CDR1 VTNTFY and CDR2 YDVSTARD (reference sequence). The CDR3 consists of 13 residues. The V and J ends lost 0 bases and 4 bases, in that order; junction bases with no gene match: 3. The CDR3 DNA follows: TGTGCCACCTGGGACAGGCCGTATTATAAGAAACTCTTT. As protein: CATWDRPYYKKLF.

This clone has a handful of counts. TCRdb lists the protein of a much larger clone for this DNA, which differs at residue 2, so this is likely a read error; the protein given here is translated from the DNA itself. This chain connects TRGV4 to TRGJ1 or TRGJ2. CDR3 length: 13 amino acids. Germline-derived CDR1 and CDR2 are EGSTGY and YDSYTSSV. As DNA, the CDR3 is TGTACCACCTGGGATGGGGAAAGACCTAAGAAACTCTTT. Translated, it gives CTTWDGERPKKLF.

In its sample, this clone ranks as medium-sized. The chain has TRGV9 and TRGJP2. The CDR3 runs to 12 residues. V lost 2 bases and J lost 9; bases outside the gene matches: 3. The V gene's germline CDR1 is GITISATS and CDR2 ISYDGTV (reference sequence). CDR3 amino acids: CALWEAHWIKTF. For the CDR3, the DNA is TGTGCCTTGTGGGAGGCGCATTGGATCAAGACGTTT.

In this sample, this clone is large. Other DNA sequences in the same sample also yield this CDR3. This CDR3 is CALWDPKELGKKIKVF. In DNA, the CDR3 is TGTGCCTTGTGGGACCCGAAAGAGTTGGGCAAAAAAATCAAGGTATTT. The chain is built from TRGV9 and TRGJP. The germline CDR1 and CDR2 sequences are GITISATS and ISYDGTV (reference sequence). Germline trimming cut 4 bases from V and 5 bases from J; bases unmatched to any gene: 5. The CDR3 consists of 16 residues.

This clone was observed a handful of times. Being one base from a much bigger clone, this may be a read error. The V and J genes are TRGV9 and TRGJ1 or TRGJ2. This CDR3 has 11 residues. The V gene's germline CDR1 is GITISATS and CDR2 ISYDGTV (reference sequence). V dropped 2 bases and J dropped 14; count of bases not matched to a gene: 9. CDR3 loop: CALWEARKELF. The CDR3, as DNA: TGTGCCTTGTGGGAGGCGAGAAAGGAACTCTTT.

The rearrangement joins TRGV5 to TRGJ1 or TRGJ2. The CDR3 covers 14 residues. The germline CDR1 and CDR2 sequences are VINAFY and YDVSNSKD. V was pared by 0 bases and J by 4 bases, with 6 bases of the junction left unmatched. The CDR3 nucleotides are TGTGCCACCTGGGACAGGCCGGCGTATTATAAGAAACTCTTT. This gives the protein CATWDRPAYYKKLF.

Comment on this clone: The sample contains more than one DNA sequence encoding this CDR3. This chain links TRGV9 with TRGJP. V shed 0 bases and J 10 bases; nucleotides not matched to a gene: 33. The germline gives CDR1 GITISATS, CDR2 ISYDGTV (reference sequence). The CDR3 runs to 25 residues. Written as DNA, the CDR3 is TGTGCCTTGTGGGAGGTGCAGGATCTCAAGTTGGCATCAAACGCCAACTTTTTGGGCAAAAAAATCAAGGTATTT. Translating it yields CALWEVQDLKLASNANFLGKKIKVF.

This clone was observed a handful of times. V is TRGV8 and J is TRGJ1 or TRGJ2. Germline V gene data show CDR1 as VENAVY and CDR2 as YDSYNSRV. The CDR3 has 11 residues. Trimming removed 0 bases from V and 12 bases from J; junction bases left unmatched: 5. CDR3 in amino acids: CATWDRRGKLF. CDR3 sequence (DNA): TGTGCCACCTGGGATAGGCGGGGGAAACTCTTT.

With respect to this clone: This likely stems from a read error, as it lies one base from a far larger clone. The sample contains more than one DNA sequence encoding this CDR3. The rearrangement uses TRGV9 and TRGJP. CDR1 GITISATS and CDR2 ISYDGTV come from the germline V gene (reference sequence). The CDR3 extends over 19 amino acids. CDR3 in amino acids: CALWEVIPEQELGKKIKVF. The CDR3, as DNA: TGTGCCTTGTGGGAGGTAATCCCAGAGCAAGAGCTGGGCAAAAAAATCAAGGTATTT.

About this clone: It is likely a read error: a sequence one base away is far more abundant. In DNA form, the CDR3 reads TGTGCCTTGTGGCCTTCGGAGTTGGGCAGAAAAATCAAGGTATTT. Translating it yields CALWPSELGRKIKVF. This sequence joins TRGV9 and TRGJP. Germline assignment: CDR1 GITISATS and CDR2 ISYDGTV (reference sequence). This CDR3 has 15 amino acids.

By its share, this clone is medium-sized (0.01 to 0.1%). The genes are TRGV2 and TRGJ1 or TRGJ2. V was clipped by 0 bases and J by 3 bases; unmatched bases: 2. The CDR3 loop spans 13 amino acids. Germline CDR1 reads EGSNGY; CDR2 reads YDSYNSKV. CDR3 DNA sequence: TGTGCCACCTGGGACGGGAGTTATTATAAGAAACTCTTT. Translated: CATWDGSYYKKLF.

The V gene is TRGV9, the J gene TRGJP. Trimming at V came to 1 base and at J to 4 bases, leaving 7 bases not matched to a gene. From germline, CDR1 is GITISATS and CDR2 ISYDGTV (reference sequence). This CDR3 is built from 18 residues. CDR3 DNA sequence: TGTGCCTTGTGGGAGGTAAAGGATCAAGAGTTGGGCAAAAAAATCAAGGTATTT. Translation gives CALWEVKDQELGKKIKVF.

This clone was detected a few times. This chain uses TRGV9 with TRGJP. This CDR3 is built from 15 residues. The germline V gene encodes CDR1 GITISATS and CDR2 ISYDGTV (reference sequence). The ends lost 5 bases at V and 9 bases at J; junction bases unmatched: 7. Here the CDR3 reads CALWATGLGKKIKVF. The CDR3 region has the DNA TGTGCCTTGTGGGCAACGGGGTTGGGCAAAAAAATCAAGGTATTT.

This clone occurred a few times. This rearrangement joins TRGV9 to TRGJ1 or TRGJ2. Germline values: CDR1 GITISATS, CDR2 ISYDGTV (reference sequence). V dropped 3 bases and J dropped 4; count of bases not matched to a gene: 3. The CDR3 is made up of 12 amino acids. The CDR3 region has the DNA TGTGCCTTGTGGGAGCAGTATTATAAGAAACTCTTT. Its translation: CALWEQYYKKLF.

This clone rates as medium-sized (0.01 to 0.1%). This sequence joins TRGV9 and TRGJP. The CDR3 consists of 15 residues. Germline V gives CDR1 GITISATS, CDR2 ISYDGTV (reference sequence). The junction had 5 bases not matched to a gene; V was cut back by 5 bases and J by 7 bases. CDR3 region: CALWVLELGKKIKVF. The CDR3 DNA is TGTGCCTTGTGGGTACTCGAGTTGGGCAAAAAAATCAAGGTATTT.

This clone is labeled as medium-sized. A much bigger clone sits one base away, suggesting this may be a read error. This chain's CDR3 is CALWEVSGLGKKIKVF. The CDR3 nucleotides are TGTGCCTTGTGGGAGGTGTCAGGGTTGGGCAAAAAAATCAAGGTATTT. The genes are TRGV9 and TRGJP. The V segment lost 0 bases and the J segment 9 bases; nucleotides outside the gene matches: 5. The germline V gene has CDR1 GITISATS and CDR2 ISYDGTV (reference sequence). This CDR3 region has 16 residues.

This clone is deemed medium-sized. Other nucleotide sequences in the sample specify the same CDR3. The V gene is TRGV2, the J gene TRGJ1 or TRGJ2. The V and J ends lost 1 base and 3 bases, in that order; junction bases with no gene match: 0. The CDR3 length is 12 residues. CDR1 EGSNGY and CDR2 YDSYNSKV come from the germline V gene. CDR3 region: CATWDGYYKKLF. The CDR3 nucleotides read TGTGCCACCTGGGACGGTTATTATAAGAAACTCTTT.

By frequency in the sample, this clone is medium-sized. This chain joins TRGV9 and TRGJ1 or TRGJ2. Germline assignment: CDR1 GITISATS and CDR2 ISYDGTV (reference sequence). The CDR3 runs 14 residues. V trimming: 1 base; J trimming: 3 bases; junction bases outside the gene matches: 6. CDR3 in DNA: TGTGCCTTGTGGGAGGTCATTATTTATTATAAGAAACTCTTT. Amino acids: CALWEVIIYYKKLF.

The chain employs TRGV9 and TRGJP. Germline assignment: CDR1 GITISATS and CDR2 ISYDGTV (reference sequence). V was clipped by 11 bases and J by 6 bases; unmatched bases: 13. The CDR3 is 16 residues long. The CDR3 DNA sequence: TGTGCCTCGAGAGGGGGGGGAGAGTTGGGCAAAAAAATCAAGGTATTT. Its protein product is CASRGGGELGKKIKVF.

This clone appeared a few times. V and J are TRGV9 and TRGJP. Looked up from germline, CDR1 is GITISATS and CDR2 is ISYDGTV (reference sequence). This CDR3 spans 17 amino acids. The J segment lost 10 bases and the V segment lost 0 bases, leaving 9 bases of the junction unmatched. The CDR3 DNA reads TGTGCCTTGTGGGAGGTGCGGGTCCATTTGGGCAAAAAAATCAAGGTATTT. As protein: CALWEVRVHLGKKIKVF.

This clone is labeled as medium-sized. A much larger clone differs by one base, so this may be a read error. The identical CDR3 is also encoded by other nucleotide sequences in the sample. The V and J genes are TRGV9 and TRGJP. Germline V gene data show CDR1 as GITISATS and CDR2 as ISYDGTV (reference sequence). The junction had 2 bases not matched to a gene; V was cut back by 0 bases and J by 6 bases. The CDR3 covers 16 residues. CDR3 protein: CALWEVAELGKKIKVF. The CDR3, as DNA: TGTGCCTTGTGGGAGGTGGCAGAGTTGGGCAAAAAAATCAAGGTATTT.

About this clone itself: TCRdb's protein, taken from a much larger clone, differs from this DNA's translation at residue 7, likely owing to a read error; the protein displayed comes from the DNA. The gene calls are TRGV4 and TRGJP1. The CDR3 spans 13 residues. CDR1 and CDR2 (germline): EGSTGY, YDSYTSSV. V lost 6 bases to trimming and J lost 6 bases; unmatched junction nucleotides: 7. CDR3 nucleotides: TGTGCCACCTGGACGCCCTCTGGTTGGTTCAAGATATTT. Translating it yields CATWTPSGWFKIF.

A few counts support this clone. This may be a read error, as it is one base from a much larger clone. The sample contains more than one DNA sequence encoding this CDR3. CDR3 nucleotides: TGTGCCTTGTGGGAGCTGGAAGAGTTGGGCAAAAAAATCAAGGTATTT. The encoded protein is CALWELEELGKKIKVF. The rearrangement links TRGV9 to TRGJP. V trimming: 3 bases; J trimming: 5 bases; junction bases outside the gene matches: 4. Germline V gene data show CDR1 as GITISATS and CDR2 as ISYDGTV (reference sequence). The CDR3 consists of 16 residues.

This clone was seen a handful of times. The gene calls are TRGV9 and TRGJP. V was clipped by 3 bases and J by 9 bases; unmatched bases: 8. Germline lookup yields CDR1 GITISATS and CDR2 ISYDGTV (reference sequence). CDR3 length: 16 amino acids. CDR3 residues: CALWESFLLGKKIKVF. The CDR3 nucleotides read TGTGCCTTGTGGGAGTCATTTTTGTTGGGCAAAAAAATCAAGGTATTT.

By share, this clone counts as medium-sized. With only one base between it and a far larger clone, this is likely a read error. The chain combines TRGV2 with TRGJ1 or TRGJ2. From germline, CDR1 is EGSNGY and CDR2 YDSYNSKV. The CDR3 spans 13 residues. The CDR3 DNA follows: TGTGCCACCTGGGGCGGGCCGGGTTATAAGAAACTCTTT. This gives the protein CATWGGPGYKKLF.

On this clone: One end of the junction is discordant with germline, which a read error may explain. The sample holds other DNA sequences that translate to the same CDR3. The chain links TRGV9 to TRGJP. Germline CDR1 and CDR2: GITISATS and ISYDGTV (reference sequence). CDR3 size: 16 residues. As DNA, the CDR3 is TGTGCCTTGTGGGAGGTCGGGGAGTTGGACAAAAAAATCAAGGTATTT. Translating gives CALWEVGELDKKIKVF.

This clone is classed as medium-sized. The chain employs TRGV3 and TRGJ1 or TRGJ2. Germline CDR1 is VTNTFY and CDR2 is YDVSTARD (reference sequence). The ends lost 0 bases at V and 6 bases at J; junction bases unmatched: 5. The CDR3 has 13 amino acids. CDR3 protein: CATWDRRIYKKLF. For the CDR3, the DNA is TGTGCCACCTGGGACAGGCGTATTTATAAGAAACTCTTT.

This clone was observed a handful of times. Just one base apart from a much larger clone, this may be a read error. Additional DNA sequences in this sample encode the identical CDR3. The chain has TRGV9 and TRGJP. Looked up from germline, CDR1 is GITISATS and CDR2 is ISYDGTV (reference sequence). CDR3 length: 15 residues. This CDR3 reads CALWEKELGKKIKVF. The CDR3 DNA sequence: TGCGCCTTGTGGGAGAAAGAGTTGGGCAAAAAAATCAAGGTATTT.